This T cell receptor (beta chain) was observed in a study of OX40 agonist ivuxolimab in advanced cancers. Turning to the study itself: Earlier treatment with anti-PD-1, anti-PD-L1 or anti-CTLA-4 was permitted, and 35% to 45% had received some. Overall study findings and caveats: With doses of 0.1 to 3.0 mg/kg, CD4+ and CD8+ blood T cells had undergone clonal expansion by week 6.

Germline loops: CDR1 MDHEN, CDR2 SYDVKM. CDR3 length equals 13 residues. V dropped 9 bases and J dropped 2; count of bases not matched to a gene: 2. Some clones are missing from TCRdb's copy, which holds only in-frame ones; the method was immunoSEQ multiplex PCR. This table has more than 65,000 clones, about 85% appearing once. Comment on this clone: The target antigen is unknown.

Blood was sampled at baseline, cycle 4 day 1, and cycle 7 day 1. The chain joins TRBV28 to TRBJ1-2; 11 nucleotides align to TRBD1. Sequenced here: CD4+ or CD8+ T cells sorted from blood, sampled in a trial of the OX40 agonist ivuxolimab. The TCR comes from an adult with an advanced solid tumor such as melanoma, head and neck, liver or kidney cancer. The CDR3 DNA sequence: TGTGCCAGTAGGACAGGGGGCAACTATGGCTACACCTTC. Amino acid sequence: CASRTGGNYGYTF.